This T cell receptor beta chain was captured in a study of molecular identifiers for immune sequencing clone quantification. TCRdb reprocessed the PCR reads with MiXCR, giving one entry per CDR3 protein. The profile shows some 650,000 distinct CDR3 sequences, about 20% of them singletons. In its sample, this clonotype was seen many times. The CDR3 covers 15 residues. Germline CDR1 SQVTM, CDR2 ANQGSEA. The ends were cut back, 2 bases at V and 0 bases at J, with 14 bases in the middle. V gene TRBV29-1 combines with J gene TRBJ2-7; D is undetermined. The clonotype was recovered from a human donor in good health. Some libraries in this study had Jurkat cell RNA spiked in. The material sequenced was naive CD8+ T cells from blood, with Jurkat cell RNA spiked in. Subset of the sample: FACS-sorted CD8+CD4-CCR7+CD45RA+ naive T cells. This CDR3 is CSVEISDRSSYEQYF. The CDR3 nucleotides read TGCAGCGTTGAAATATCTGACCGGAGCTCCTACGAGCAGTACTTC.